The 12 T cell receptor beta chains given below trace back to one sample, sequenced in a study of T cell clonotyping in hematopoietic cell transplantation. The method was immunoSEQ multiplex PCR; TCRdb's version includes in-frame clones alone and lacks a portion of them. The data hold tens of thousands of clones, with 90% to 95% observed a single time. Time point defined: recipient sample about 28 days before transplant, after cytoreduction. The sample was peripheral blood mononuclear cells, taken before stem cell transplant. Receptors were obtained from a man between 45 and 60 years old with acute myeloid leukemia. Some clones in this sample may be carry-over from other donors' samples.

CDR3 in DNA: TGTGCCAGCAGCCTCCCACGACAAGGCAGAGGAGCTTTCTTT. Translated: CASSLPRQGRGAFF. V gene TRBV7-2 combines with J gene TRBJ1-1; D call uncertain. Per germline, CDR1 SGHTA and CDR2 FQGNSA. Trimming cost V 5 bases and J 10 bases, with 20 bases left between them. This CDR3 contains 14 residues.

A single count supports this clone. The chain combines TRBV30 with TRBJ1-4; D unresolved. This CDR3 is built from 13 residues. The V gene's germline CDR1 is GTSNPN and CDR2 SVGIG (reference sequence). The V end lost 4 bases, the J end lost 8 bases, and 14 bases lay between the germline ends. The CDR3 DNA reads TGTGCCTGGAATGGGAGGAGACGGGAAAAACTGTTTTTT. Protein sequence: CAWNGRRREKLFF.

V gene TRBV28 combines with J gene TRBJ2-7; D tentatively reads TRBD1 or TRBD2 (5 bases each). CDR3 length equals 11 residues. The V and J ends lost 4 bases and 9 bases respectively, with 10 bases between them. Looked up from germline, CDR1 is MDHEN and CDR2 is SYDVKM. The CDR3 DNA sequence: TGTGCCAGCAGTTCGGGGACGGCGCAGTACTTC. This gives the protein CASSSGTAQYF.

The chain has TRBV4-3 and TRBJ2-3, with 10 bases fitting TRBD2. The germline V gene has CDR1 LGHNA and CDR2 YSLEER. The CDR3 contains 19 residues. Trimming at V came to 2 bases and at J to 0 bases, leaving 11 bases not matched to a gene. The CDR3 loop reads CASSQILAGGGGSTDTQYF. CDR3 DNA: TGCGCCAGCAGCCAAATATTAGCGGGAGGAGGGGGTAGCACAGATACGCAGTATTTT.

The V call is TRBV10-3, the J call TRBJ2-3; 8 positions agree with TRBD1. After removal of 10 bases from V and 4 bases from J, the junction contained 4 bases not matched to a gene. This CDR3 is 12 amino acids long. Germline-derived CDR1 and CDR2 are ENHRY and SYGVKD. The CDR3 DNA sequence: TGTGCCACAAAGGACAGGGCAGATACGCAGTATTTT. As protein: CATKDRADTQYF.

The gene calls are TRBV19 and TRBJ1-5; D call uncertain. This CDR3 spans 12 amino acids. Germline CDR1 reads LNHDA; CDR2 reads SQIVND (reference sequence). V was trimmed by 6 bases and J by 1 base, leaving 4 bases between them. The CDR3 here is CASRSSNQPQHF. CDR3 nucleotide sequence: TGTGCCAGTAGGTCAAGCAATCAGCCCCAGCATTTT.

The genes are TRBV29-1 and TRBJ1-2; possible D gene TRBD1, 6 bases. V lost 0 bases and J 8 bases, leaving 13 bases between the germline ends. The CDR3 loop spans 13 amino acids. The germline CDR1 and CDR2 sequences are SQVTM and ANQGSEA. CDR3 in amino acids: CSVEDWGGGGYTF. In nucleotides, the CDR3 is TGCAGCGTTGAAGATTGGGGGGGCGGCGGCTACACCTTC.

There are a few counts of this clone. V usage is TRBV9 and J usage is TRBJ2-3; D is possibly TRBD1 or TRBD2 (6 bases each). The CDR3 contains 18 residues. V was cut by 5 bases and J by 1 base, with 23 bases left in between. Germline V gene data show CDR1 as SGDLS and CDR2 as YYNGEE. The DNA of the CDR3 is TGTGCCAGCAGATCCACTGGGGGGCTTCCAATCCGCACAGATACGCAGTATTTT. It specifies CASRSTGGLPIRTDTQYF.

The gene calls are TRBV19 and TRBJ2-7; 7 bases align to TRBD1. CDR3 length equals 13 residues. Trimming took 5 bases from V and 5 from J; bases not matched to a gene: 6. The germline CDR1 and CDR2 sequences are LNHDA and SQIVND (reference sequence). CDR3 protein: CASSATQGDEQYF. CDR3 in DNA: TGTGCCAGTAGTGCGACCCAGGGGGACGAGCAGTACTTC.

The J gene is TRBJ2-2, the V gene TRBV14; D possibly matches TRBD1 or TRBD2 (6 bases each). The CDR3 consists of 15 residues. Germline lookup yields CDR1 SGHDN and CDR2 FVKESK. V was trimmed by 2 bases and J by 3 bases, leaving 10 bases between them. The CDR3 loop is CASSQRGPDTGELFF. CDR3 nucleotides: TGTGCCAGCAGCCAACGGGGGCCCGACACCGGGGAGCTGTTTTTT.

The chain joins TRBV7-9 to TRBJ1-1; D ambiguous. The CDR3 consists of 12 residues. Trimming left V 5 bases short and J 11 bases short, with 15 bases between. CDR1 and CDR2 (germline): SEHNR, FQNEAQ (reference sequence). CDR3 residues: CASSPHELRAFF. The CDR3 region has the DNA TGTGCCAGCAGCCCGCATGAGTTACGGGCTTTCTTT.

This clone was detected once. V is TRBV7-2 and J is TRBJ1-1; a weak D match, TRBD1 (6 bases). The V gene's germline CDR1 is SGHTA and CDR2 FQGNSA. Deletions cut 8 bases from V and 1 base from J, with 11 bases between. This CDR3 has 13 amino acids. Here the CDR3 reads CASQGLRNTEAFF. CDR3 DNA: TGTGCCAGCCAGGGGCTCCGGAACACTGAAGCTTTCTTT.